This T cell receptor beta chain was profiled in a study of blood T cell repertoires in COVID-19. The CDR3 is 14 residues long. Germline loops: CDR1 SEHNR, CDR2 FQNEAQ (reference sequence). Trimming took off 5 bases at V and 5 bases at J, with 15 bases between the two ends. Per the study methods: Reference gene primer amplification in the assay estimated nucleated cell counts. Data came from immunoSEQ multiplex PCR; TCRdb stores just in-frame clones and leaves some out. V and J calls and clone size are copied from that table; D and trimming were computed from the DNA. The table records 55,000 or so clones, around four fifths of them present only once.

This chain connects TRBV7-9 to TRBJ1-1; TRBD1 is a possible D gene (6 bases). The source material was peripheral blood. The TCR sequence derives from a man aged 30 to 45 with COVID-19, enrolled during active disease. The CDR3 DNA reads TGTGCCAGCAGCGTTACAGGGTCGGGAACTGAAGCTTTCTTT. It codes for CASSVTGSGTEAFF.